Each of the 27 T cell receptor beta chains below was sequenced from the same sample in a study of cytomegalovirus exposure and HLA in healthy donors. Vbeta (60) and Jbeta (13) primers were used in the PCR. The data were produced by immunoSEQ multiplex PCR, yet TCRdb's version contains in-frame clones alone and is incomplete. The sample lists around 110,000 clones, approximately 70% occurring once. Sequenced input: PBMCs. These receptors were collected from a woman aged 25-40 years in good health and CMV-seronegative.

This chain links TRBV27 with TRBJ1-2; 9 nucleotides line up with TRBD1. Germline CDR1 is MNHEY and CDR2 is SMNVEV (reference sequence). J lost 5 bases, V lost 4 bases, and 2 bases had no gene match. The CDR3 runs 13 residues. As DNA, the CDR3 is TGTGCCAGCAGTTGGGACAGGGCTTATGGCTACACCTTC. Its protein product is CASSWDRAYGYTF.

The chain has TRBV5-1 and TRBJ1-1, with D maybe TRBD1 (6 bases). The CDR3 is made up of 13 amino acids. Deletions cut 0 bases from V and 7 bases from J, with 10 bases between. Germline-derived CDR1 and CDR2 are SGHRS and YFSETQ. The CDR3 protein is CASSLESRGEAFF. In DNA form, the CDR3 reads TGCGCCAGCAGCTTGGAGTCCAGGGGTGAAGCTTTCTTT.

The rearrangement links TRBV30 to TRBJ1-5; possibly TRBD1 for D (5 bases). The CDR3 is 13 residues long. Germline values: CDR1 GTSNPN, CDR2 SVGIG (reference sequence). The V and J ends lost 7 bases and 0 bases respectively, with 10 bases between them. This chain's CDR3 is CASGQYSNQPQHF. The CDR3 nucleotides are TGTGCCTCCGGACAATATAGCAATCAGCCCCAGCATTTT. The variable domain in full, with the rest retrieved from reference TRBV30 and TRBJ1-5, is SQTIHQWPATLVQPVGSPLSLECTVEGTSNPNLYWYRQAAGRGLQLLFYSVGIGQISSEVPQNLSASRPQDRQFILSSKKLLLSDSGFYLCASGQYSNQPQHFGDGTRLSIL.

J is TRBJ1-1 and V is TRBV5-1; 7 bases map to TRBD1. Germline CDR1 reads SGHRS; CDR2 reads YFSETQ. The V gene end was trimmed by 4 bases and the J gene end by 4 bases; junction bases not matched to a gene: 4. The CDR3 covers 13 residues. The CDR3 DNA is TGCGCCAGCAGCGTCAGGGGGAGCACTGAAGCTTTCTTT. Encoded protein: CASSVRGSTEAFF.

This chain joins TRBV5-1 and TRBJ1-1; 9 bases match TRBD1. Trimming removed 5 bases from V and 8 bases from J; junction bases left unmatched: 4. Germline V gene sequence: CDR1 SGHRS, CDR2 YFSETQ. CDR3 length: 12 residues. The CDR3 DNA is TGCGCCAGCAGGGAGACAGGGGGAGAAGCTTTCTTT. Translating it yields CASRETGGEAFF.

The chain carries TRBV12-5 and TRBJ1-4, with D unresolved. V shed 5 bases and J shed 6 bases, with 13 bases lying between them. CDR3 length equals 14 residues. CDR1 LGHNT and CDR2 FRNRAP come from the germline V gene. CDR3 protein: CASGRSGGHEKLFF. For the CDR3, the DNA is TGTGCTAGTGGTCGCTCCGGAGGGCATGAAAAACTGTTTTTT.

This clone was detected only a few times. The CDR3 spells CSVHGGRFNEQFF. Written as DNA, the CDR3 is TGCAGCGTTCATGGCGGGAGATTCAATGAGCAGTTCTTC. V is TRBV29-1 and J is TRBJ2-1; 7 bases match TRBD2. The CDR3 extends over 13 amino acids. V dropped 5 bases and J dropped 6; count of bases not matched to a gene: 7. Germline V gene data show CDR1 as SQVTM and CDR2 as ANQGSEA.

The sample holds a few counts of this clone. V and J are TRBV11-2 and TRBJ2-5; 11 bases map to TRBD2. There are 15 residues in the CDR3. Germline-derived CDR1 and CDR2 are SGHAT and FQNNGV. The J segment lost 4 bases and the V segment lost 4 bases, leaving 5 bases of the junction unmatched. The CDR3 loop reads CASSSAGTSGETQYF. The CDR3, as DNA: TGTGCCAGCAGCTCCGCCGGGACTAGCGGAGAGACCCAGTACTTC. The full variable domain, rest sourced from reference TRBV11-2 and TRBJ2-5, is EAGVAQSPRYKIIEKRQSVAFWCNPISGHATLYWYQQILGQGPKLLIQFQNNGVVDDSQLPKDRFSAERLKGVDSTLKIQPAKLEDSAVYLCASSSAGTSGETQYFGPGTRLLVL.

CDR3 coding DNA: TGTGCCAGCAGTTTTGCCCGAGAGACAGGGGTGATCTATGGCTACACCTTC. Residues: CASSFARETGVIYGYTF. This sequence joins TRBV28 and TRBJ1-2; 8 bases align to TRBD1. After removal of 3 bases from V and 4 bases from J, the junction contained 13 bases not matched to a gene. This CDR3 has 17 amino acids. CDR1 is MDHEN and CDR2 is SYDVKM in the germline V gene.

This chain joins TRBV11-3 and TRBJ2-5, with 8 bases fitting TRBD1. Germline V lookup: CDR1 SGHNT, CDR2 YENEEA. V lost 4 bases to trimming and J lost 5 bases; unmatched junction nucleotides: 6. The CDR3 sequence is 14 residues long. The CDR3 loop reads CASSSGQDRETQYF. In DNA, the CDR3 is TGTGCCAGCAGCTCGGGACAGGACCGGGAGACCCAGTACTTC. The full variable domain, in which reference TRBV11-3 and TRBJ2-5 provide the parts outside the CDR3, is EAGVVQSPRYKIIEKKQPVAFWCNPISGHNTLYWYLQNLGQGPELLIRYENEEAVDDSQLPKDRFSAERLKGVDSTLKIQPAELGDSAVYLCASSSGQDRETQYFGPGTRLLVL.

The genes are TRBV11-1 and TRBJ2-7; D may be TRBD1 (5 bases). The CDR3 is made up of 16 amino acids. CDR1 is SGHAT and CDR2 is FQDESV in the germline V gene (reference sequence). Trimming took off 4 bases at V and 1 base at J, with 17 bases between the two ends. CDR3 nucleotide sequence: TGTGCCAGCAGCTCATCAACCAGGGTATATTCCTACGAGCAGTACTTC. Its protein is CASSSSTRVYSYEQYF. Full variable domain (missing parts from reference TRBV11-1 and TRBJ2-7): EAEVAQSPRYKITEKSQAVAFWCDPISGHATLYWYRQILGQGPELLVQFQDESVVDDSQLPKDRFSAERLKGVDSTLKIQPAELGDSAMYLCASSSSTRVYSYEQYFGPGTRLTVT.

V usage is TRBV27 and J usage is TRBJ1-5; no reliable D call. This CDR3 has 17 amino acids. Germline V gives CDR1 MNHEY, CDR2 SMNVEV (reference sequence). Trimming shortened V by 4 bases and J by 0 bases, and 16 bases separated the two germline ends. Here the CDR3 DNA reads TGTGCCAGCAGTTCGGACTATACCTCTTATAGCAATCAGCCCCAGCATTTT. As protein: CASSSDYTSYSNQPQHF.

The chain couples TRBV7-6 to TRBJ2-7; 11 bases match TRBD1. In germline, CDR1 is SGHVS, CDR2 FNYEAQ. The trim removed 4 bases at V and 3 bases at J, leaving 11 bases unmatched. The CDR3 contains 17 residues. The CDR3 spells CASSWNDGTGGGYEQYF. Here the CDR3 DNA reads TGTGCCAGCAGCTGGAACGACGGGACAGGGGGGGGCTACGAGCAGTACTTC. Full variable domain (outside the CDR3, taken from reference TRBV7-6 and TRBJ2-7): GAGVSQSPRYKVTKRGQDVALRCDPISGHVSLYWYRQALGQGPEFLTYFNYEAQQDKSGLPNDRFSAERPEGSISTLTIQRTEQRDSAMYRCASSWNDGTGGGYEQYFGPGTRLTVT.

The CDR3 nucleotides are TGTGCCAGCAGCTTAGTAGCGGGACAATACAATGAGCAGTTCTTC. This gives the protein CASSLVAGQYNEQFF. This chain links TRBV5-6 with TRBJ2-1; 8 nucleotides match TRBD2. The CDR3 runs 15 residues. V lost 2 bases to trimming and J lost 4 bases; unmatched junction nucleotides: 5. In germline, CDR1 is SGHDT, CDR2 YYEEEE.

The chain joins TRBV30 to TRBJ2-5; the D is unclear. Germline CDR1 is GTSNPN and CDR2 is SVGIG (reference sequence). This CDR3 has 14 amino acids. Trimming left V 0 bases short and J 5 bases short, with 13 bases between. CDR3 residues: CAWSVLRPGETQYF. In DNA form, the CDR3 reads TGTGCCTGGAGTGTACTTCGGCCCGGGGAGACCCAGTACTTC.

This clone was detected a few times. This chain connects TRBV18 to TRBJ1-4; D not resolved. There are 15 residues in the CDR3. Germline CDR1 and CDR2: KGHSH and LQKENI. Between the trimmed V and J ends, which lost 0 bases and 8 bases, there was a span of 13 bases. CDR3 loop: CASSPPMAGGEKLFF. CDR3 bases: TGTGCCAGCTCACCACCCATGGCAGGTGGCGAAAAACTGTTTTTT.

The J gene is TRBJ1-4, the V gene TRBV6-5, with 12 bases matching TRBD1. In germline, CDR1 is MNHEY, CDR2 SVGAGI. V dropped 5 bases and J dropped 8; count of bases not matched to a gene: 6. CDR3 length: 15 amino acids. The CDR3 region has the DNA TGTGCCAGCAGTAGCCGGGACAGGGGGCGAGAAAAACTGTTTTTT. Translated: CASSSRDRGREKLFF.

This chain links TRBV6-1 with TRBJ1-6; D is undetermined. The V and J ends lost 2 bases and 5 bases respectively, with 13 bases between them. The CDR3 length is 16 residues. Germline assignment: CDR1 MNHNS and CDR2 SASEGT. The CDR3, as DNA: TGTGCCAGCAGTGAATGGGCATCGTTCGATAATTCACCCCTCCACTTT. Its protein product is CASSEWASFDNSPLHF.

V and J are TRBV4-2 and TRBJ2-2, with 12 bases aligning to TRBD2. V dropped 1 base and J dropped 5; count of bases not matched to a gene: 5. Germline V gene data show CDR1 as LGHNA and CDR2 as YNFKEQ. The CDR3 is 17 amino acids. The CDR3 is CASSQGLAGGSTGELFF. The CDR3 DNA reads as TGTGCCAGCAGCCAAGGGCTAGCGGGAGGGTCGACCGGGGAGCTGTTTTTT.

V usage is TRBV7-6 and J usage is TRBJ2-2, with TRBD1 identical over 12 bases. The CDR3 extends over 15 amino acids. The J segment lost 7 bases and the V segment lost 5 bases, leaving 5 bases of the junction unmatched. Germline CDR1 is SGHVS and CDR2 is FNYEAQ. The CDR3 nucleotides are TGTGCCAGCAGCCCGGGACAGGGGGCACTCGGGGAGCTGTTTTTT. It encodes CASSPGQGALGELFF.

This chain uses TRBV18 with TRBJ2-5; the match to TRBD1 covers 7 bases. The germline CDR1 and CDR2 sequences are KGHSH and LQKENI. The CDR3 runs 13 residues. The ends lost 6 bases at V and 3 bases at J; junction bases unmatched: 4. The CDR3 region has the DNA TGTGCCAGCTCCGTGGGACAGAAAGAGACCCAGTACTTC. It is translated as CASSVGQKETQYF.

This chain uses TRBV7-9 with TRBJ1-1; 8 bases line up with TRBD1. The CDR3 is 14 residues long. With V trimmed by 4 bases and J by 3 bases, 4 bases remained unmatched. Per germline, CDR1 SEHNR and CDR2 FQNEAQ (reference sequence). Here the CDR3 reads CASSSSTGDTEAFF. CDR3 nucleotide sequence: TGTGCCAGCAGCTCCTCGACAGGGGACACTGAAGCTTTCTTT.

The chain carries TRBV4-2 and TRBJ1-2, with D possibly being TRBD1 (5 bases). The germline CDR1 and CDR2 sequences are LGHNA and YNFKEQ. This CDR3 region has 16 residues. Trimming shortened V by 1 base and J by 4 bases, and 16 bases separated the two germline ends. For the CDR3, the DNA is TGTGCCAGCAGCCAAGCCGGGACTCACTCTTTCTATGGCTACACCTTC. It translates to CASSQAGTHSFYGYTF.

This clone was detected a few times. This chain uses TRBV29-1 with TRBJ1-1, with D perhaps TRBD1 (5 bases). CDR1 and CDR2 (germline): SQVTM, ANQGSEA. The CDR3 runs 9 residues. The CDR3 DNA reads TGCAGTGGGGGGACTGAAGCTTTCTTT. The encoded protein is CSGGTEAFF.

This clone has only a few counts. CDR3 loop: CASSMIQSSGNTIYF. CDR3 bases: TGTGCCAGTAGTATGATACAGAGCTCTGGAAACACCATATATTTT. The chain carries TRBV19 and TRBJ1-3; D gene ambiguous. CDR3 size: 15 residues. Trimming removed 3 bases at V and 0 bases at J, with 9 bases between. Germline lookup yields CDR1 LNHDA and CDR2 SQIVND (reference sequence).

The CDR3 is CASSEMGRGVSGELFF. The CDR3 nucleotides read TGTGCCAGCAGTGAAATGGGCAGGGGGGTAAGCGGGGAGCTGTTTTTT. V gene TRBV6-1 combines with J gene TRBJ2-2, with D possibly matching TRBD1 (7 bases). Germline CDR1 is MNHNS and CDR2 is SASEGT. This CDR3 is built from 16 residues. V dropped 2 bases and J dropped 7 bases, with 17 bases sitting between them.

This sequence joins TRBV7-9 and TRBJ2-7; D might be TRBD2 (6 bases). The V gene lost 2 bases and the J gene lost 7 bases, with 15 bases spanning the gap. The CDR3 covers 14 residues. The germline V gene has CDR1 SEHNR and CDR2 FQNEAQ (reference sequence). CDR3 nucleotide sequence: TGTGCCAGCAGCTTAAGCGGGTATACGGAAGAGCAGTACTTC. Amino acid sequence: CASSLSGYTEEQYF.